This entry lists 30 T cell receptor beta chains sequenced from one sample in a study of blood T cell repertoires in COVID-19. Data came from immunoSEQ multiplex PCR; TCRdb stores just in-frame clones and leaves some out. In the table there are 350,000 to 450,000 clones, about 87% of which are singletons. Sequences were obtained from peripheral blood. The receptor source for this set is a human donor in a cohort sampled during active COVID-19.

As for this clone: The junction departs from the called germline gene at one end, perhaps through a read error. CDR3 region: CASSLFGGADGYTF. The CDR3 coding sequence is TGTGCCAGCAGCTTGTTTGGGGGGGCTGATGGCTATACCTTC. The V gene is TRBV5-6, the J gene TRBJ1-2, with a weak D call TRBD1 (6 bases). The CDR3 consists of 14 residues. In germline, CDR1 is SGHDT, CDR2 YYEEEE.

The rearrangement uses TRBV19 and TRBJ2-1; no definite D call. The CDR3 totals 16 residues. In germline, CDR1 is LNHDA, CDR2 SQIVND (reference sequence). V shed 5 bases and J shed 0 bases, with 14 bases lying between them. In DNA, the CDR3 is TGTGCCAGTAGTCCGACTTATACGAGCTCCTACAATGAGCAGTTCTTC. Its translation: CASSPTYTSSYNEQFF.

The CDR3 loop is CAWSVLLRDYQETQYF. The DNA for the CDR3 is TGTGCCTGGAGTGTACTTCTCCGGGACTACCAAGAGACCCAGTACTTC. The chain uses TRBV30 and TRBJ2-5; D is possibly TRBD2 (6 bases). Per germline, CDR1 GTSNPN and CDR2 SVGIG (reference sequence). V was trimmed by 0 bases and J by 0 bases, leaving 14 bases between them. This CDR3 contains 16 residues.

The chain links TRBV7-2 to TRBJ2-1; 8 bases are shared with TRBD2. The CDR3 has 17 amino acids. J gave up 6 bases and V 5 bases, and 15 bases lay outside the gene matches. Germline-derived CDR1 and CDR2 are SGHTA and FQGNSA. The CDR3 sequence: CASSPNPGLAGINEQFF. The CDR3 DNA is TGTGCCAGCAGCCCAAACCCAGGACTAGCCGGGATCAATGAGCAGTTCTTC.

The rearrangement links TRBV9 to TRBJ2-7; 9 nucleotides line up with TRBD2. V shed 0 bases, J shed 0 bases, and the junction held 1 base outside the gene matches. The CDR3 spans 15 residues. The V gene's germline CDR1 is SGDLS and CDR2 YYNGEE. CDR3 coding DNA: TGTGCCAGCAGCGTAGCTAGCGGGGCCTCCTACGAGCAGTACTTC. Residues: CASSVASGASYEQYF.

The rearrangement joins TRBV18 to TRBJ1-1; possibly TRBD1 for D (5 bases). The CDR3 is 14 residues long. Trimming cost V 5 bases and J 1 base, with 11 bases left between them. The germline V gene has CDR1 KGHSH and CDR2 LQKENI. The chain's CDR3 is CASSGPTENTEAFF. The DNA for the CDR3 is TGTGCCAGCTCAGGACCGACAGAGAACACTGAAGCTTTCTTT.

This chain uses TRBV4-1 with TRBJ2-1; D is unclear. V was trimmed by 1 base and J by 15 bases, leaving 13 bases between them. In germline, CDR1 is MGHRA, CDR2 YSYEKL. The CDR3 is made up of 12 amino acids. CDR3 residues: CASSQVVNSPFF. CDR3 DNA: TGCGCCAGCAGCCAAGTGGTGAACTCTCCGTTCTTC.

The chain links TRBV4-2 to TRBJ2-7; no definite D call. There are 14 residues in the CDR3. Germline loops: CDR1 LGHNA, CDR2 YNFKEQ. V dropped 0 bases and J dropped 5 bases, with 11 bases sitting between them. The CDR3 bases are TGTGCCAGCAGCCAAGACGCTGTGAGAGACGAGCAGTACTTC. Protein: CASSQDAVRDEQYF.

CDR3 coding DNA: TGTGCCAGCAGCTTTGACATCGGGACAGGGCACAATGAGCAGTTCTTC. Its protein product is CASSFDIGTGHNEQFF. The chain joins TRBV5-6 to TRBJ2-1, with TRBD1 identical over 9 bases. The CDR3 extends over 16 amino acids. Germline V gene lookup returns CDR1 SGHDT and CDR2 YYEEEE. Losses at the gene ends were 2 bases for V and 5 bases for J; bases not matched to a gene: 8.

The genes are TRBV5-1 and TRBJ2-7; the match to TRBD2 covers 7 bases. The CDR3 spans 15 residues. CDR1 SGHRS and CDR2 YFSETQ come from the germline V gene. Germline trimming cut 4 bases from V and 1 base from J; bases unmatched to any gene: 8. The CDR3 DNA follows: TGCGCCAGCAGCCTACGACTAGCCGCATCCTACGAGCAGTACTTC. This sequence encodes CASSLRLAASYEQYF.

The gene calls are TRBV4-1 and TRBJ2-3, with D possibly matching TRBD1 (5 bases). Per the germline V gene, CDR1 is MGHRA and CDR2 is YSYEKL. The CDR3 consists of 15 residues. V lost 1 base and J 5 bases, leaving 13 bases between the germline ends. CDR3 DNA: TGCGCCAGCAGCCAAGTCCTAGGCAGGGTAGATACGCAGTATTTT. Encoded protein: CASSQVLGRVDTQYF.

This clone was observed a handful of times. The V and J genes are TRBV2 and TRBJ1-5; D ambiguous. Trimming removed 3 bases from V and 0 bases from J, with 9 bases in between. CDR1 and CDR2 from the germline V gene are SNHLY and FYNNEI. The CDR3 consists of 15 residues. The CDR3 coding sequence is TGTGCCAGCAGTGAGGCGGAGCATAGCAATCAGCCCCAGCATTTT. Amino acid sequence: CASSEAEHSNQPQHF.

The rearrangement links TRBV28 to TRBJ2-5; 7 bases line up with TRBD1. The CDR3 is 15 amino acids. V was clipped by 6 bases and J by 5 bases; unmatched bases: 12. Germline values: CDR1 MDHEN, CDR2 SYDVKM. Written as DNA, the CDR3 is TGTGCCAGCAGGACGACAGGGATGGTTGTGGAGACCCAGTACTTC. Its translation is CASRTTGMVVETQYF.

This rearrangement joins TRBV5-1 to TRBJ1-3, with 7 bases aligning to TRBD1. The V gene's germline CDR1 is SGHRS and CDR2 YFSETQ. V dropped 4 bases and J dropped 2; count of bases not matched to a gene: 6. This CDR3 region has 15 residues. The CDR3 loop is CASSPDRDPGNTIYF. The CDR3 coding sequence is TGCGCCAGCAGCCCCGACAGGGACCCTGGAAACACCATATATTTT.

The rearrangement joins TRBV5-6 to TRBJ2-7; weak D call: TRBD2 (6 bases). The germline V and J ends were trimmed by 2 bases and 4 bases, with 16 bases remaining between them. Germline CDR1 and CDR2: SGHDT and YYEEEE. The CDR3 is 15 residues long. The CDR3 bases are TGTGCCAGCAGCTTTTCCCGAGGACTATGGTACGAGCAGTACTTC. It codes for CASSFSRGLWYEQYF. The full variable domain, its missing parts supplied by reference TRBV5-6 and TRBJ2-7, is DAGVTQSPTHLIKTRGQQVTLRCSPKSGHDTVSWYQQALGQGPQFIFQYYEEEERQRGNFPDRFSGHQFPNYSSELNVNALLLGDSALYLCASSFSRGLWYEQYFGPGTRLTVT.

This chain links TRBV7-2 with TRBJ2-7, with 8 bases aligning to TRBD2. The germline gives CDR1 SGHTA, CDR2 FQGNSA. Germline trimming cut 5 bases from V and 3 bases from J; bases unmatched to any gene: 12. The CDR3 totals 16 residues. CDR3 sequence (DNA): TGTGCCAGCAGCCAAGGGGGACTAGTTCCCCTCTACGAGCAGTACTTC. As protein: CASSQGGLVPLYEQYF.

The chain links TRBV28 to TRBJ2-7; 7 nucleotides match TRBD2. CDR1 and CDR2 (germline): MDHEN, SYDVKM. V dropped 2 bases and J dropped 0; count of bases not matched to a gene: 7. The CDR3 is 16 residues long. This CDR3 is CASSLRGEVSSYEQYF. CDR3 bases: TGTGCCAGCAGTTTACGGGGGGAGGTGAGCTCCTACGAGCAGTACTTC.

The genes are TRBV29-1 and TRBJ1-1; the match to TRBD1 covers 7 bases. Germline V lookup: CDR1 SQVTM, CDR2 ANQGSEA. The J segment lost 7 bases and the V segment lost 6 bases, leaving 2 bases of the junction unmatched. The CDR3 has 10 amino acids. The CDR3 here is CSVRDSEAFF. The CDR3 DNA reads TGCAGCGTCCGGGACAGTGAAGCTTTCTTT.

The chain links TRBV6-5 to TRBJ1-1, with TRBD1 matching 8 bases. Germline V gene lookup returns CDR1 MNHEY and CDR2 SVGAGI. The V gene end was trimmed by 0 bases and the J gene end by 4 bases; junction bases not matched to a gene: 1. The CDR3 is 14 residues long. The CDR3 DNA reads TGTGCCAGCAGTTACTCGACAGGGGTCACTGAAGCTTTCTTT. Amino acid sequence: CASSYSTGVTEAFF.

This clone appeared once. This chain connects TRBV29-1 to TRBJ2-3; 7 bases agree with TRBD1. CDR1 and CDR2 (germline): SQVTM, ANQGSEA. The CDR3 consists of 12 residues. The V and J ends lost 4 bases and 5 bases, in that order; junction bases with no gene match: 3. The CDR3 sequence: CSVGGGLDTQYF. DNA of the CDR3: TGCAGCGTTGGAGGGGGCTTAGATACGCAGTATTTT.

V and J are TRBV6-6 and TRBJ1-1; tentatively, D is TRBD1 (6 bases). CDR3 length: 13 residues. V lost 6 bases to trimming and J lost 8 bases, with 16 bases between them. Germline CDR1 and CDR2: MNHNY and SVGAGI (reference sequence). In nucleotides, the CDR3 is TGTGCCAGCAGCCCGGGACAACTAAGGGAAGCTTTCTTT. Protein sequence: CASSPGQLREAFF.

This chain joins TRBV19 and TRBJ2-2; D is possibly TRBD1 (6 bases). Germline-derived CDR1 and CDR2 are LNHDA and SQIVND (reference sequence). This CDR3 is built from 14 residues. V was cut by 7 bases and J by 2 bases, with 11 bases left in between. CDR3 in amino acids: CASTRDINTGELFF. The DNA for the CDR3 is TGTGCCAGTACTCGGGACATTAACACCGGGGAGCTGTTTTTT.

This clone was recorded only once. The chain is built from TRBV30 and TRBJ1-2, with TRBD1 matching 7 bases. This CDR3 region has 14 residues. Germline V CDR1 and CDR2: GTSNPN, SVGIG (reference sequence). Trimming took 0 bases from V and 4 from J; bases not matched to a gene: 5. In DNA, the CDR3 is TGTGCCTGGAGTGTACAGGGGACCGCCTATGGCTACACCTTC. Translating gives CAWSVQGTAYGYTF. Complete variable domain (other parts from reference TRBV30 and TRBJ1-2): SQTIHQWPATLVQPVGSPLSLECTVEGTSNPNLYWYRQAAGRGLQLLFYSVGIGQISSEVPQNLSASRPQDRQFILSSKKLLLSDSGFYLCAWSVQGTAYGYTFGSGTRLTVV.

The J gene is TRBJ2-5, the V gene TRBV7-2; a weak D match, TRBD2 (6 bases). V lost 3 bases and J 5 bases, leaving 10 bases between the germline ends. From germline, CDR1 is SGHTA and CDR2 FQGNSA. The CDR3 is made up of 13 amino acids. CDR3 in DNA: TGTGCCAGCAGCTTCTCTAGCGCGGAGACCCAGTACTTC. Its translation is CASSFSSAETQYF.

The chain combines TRBV5-6 with TRBJ1-1; weak D call: TRBD1 (5 bases). This CDR3 contains 15 residues. Trimming removed 6 bases at V and 6 bases at J, with 21 bases between. The germline CDR1 and CDR2 sequences are SGHDT and YYEEEE. The CDR3 loop is CASTLGGRWGPEAFF. The DNA of the CDR3 is TGTGCCAGCACCCTTGGGGGGAGATGGGGACCTGAAGCTTTCTTT.

This clone came up a few times. The chain couples TRBV28 to TRBJ2-2; 13 bases fit TRBD2. The trim removed 7 bases at V and 5 bases at J, leaving 7 bases unmatched. Germline V lookup: CDR1 MDHEN, CDR2 SYDVKM. This CDR3 has 16 residues. The CDR3 bases are TGTGCCAGCAACTCTCGGACTAGCGGGAGTACCGGGGAGCTGTTTTTT. Translated, it gives CASNSRTSGSTGELFF.

This clone was seen a handful of times. The chain has TRBV7-9 and TRBJ2-1, with D unresolved. This CDR3 contains 11 residues. Trimming pared 10 bases from V and 7 bases from J, leaving 11 bases between. Germline CDR1 is SEHNR and CDR2 is FQNEAQ (reference sequence). The chain's CDR3 is CATDLGNEQFF. CDR3 bases: TGTGCCACAGACCTCGGGAATGAGCAGTTCTTC.

The J gene is TRBJ1-2, the V gene TRBV3-1 (or the pseudogene TRBV3-2); D is ambiguous. This CDR3 is 13 amino acids long. Germline lookup yields CDR1 LGHDT and CDR2 YNNKEL (reference sequence). V was trimmed by 5 bases and J by 4 bases, leaving 11 bases between them. The CDR3 bases are TGTGCCAGCAGCAAAAGACGGGGCTATGGCTACACCTTC. Protein sequence: CASSKRRGYGYTF.

V gene TRBV30 combines with J gene TRBJ2-3, with 8 nucleotides matching TRBD2. The trim removed 5 bases at V and 6 bases at J, leaving 7 bases unmatched. The CDR3 consists of 13 residues. Germline CDR1 and CDR2: GTSNPN and SVGIG (reference sequence). CDR3 sequence reads: CAWGTRTMDTQYF. CDR3 bases: TGTGCCTGGGGGACTAGGACTATGGATACGCAGTATTTT.

The rearrangement links TRBV5-1 to TRBJ2-2, with D perhaps TRBD2 (6 bases). The germline CDR1 and CDR2 sequences are SGHRS and YFSETQ. V was clipped by 6 bases and J by 5 bases, with 20 bases between them. The CDR3 loop spans 16 amino acids. DNA for the CDR3: TGCGCCAGCACCGCGTTGGGACTCCGGGGGACCGGGGAGCTGTTTTTT. Translation gives CASTALGLRGTGELFF.